These 32 T cell receptor beta chains share one sample of origin, sequenced in a study of cytomegalovirus exposure and HLA in healthy donors. The table came from immunoSEQ multiplex PCR; TCRdb's copy has only in-frame clones and leaves some out. The profile covers about 160,000 clones, with roughly 90% appearing a single time and under 13% taken by the ten largest. Sequenced: PBMCs. These receptors originate from a young woman in good health and CMV-seropositive.

The rearrangement joins TRBV29-1 to TRBJ2-7; TRBD1 matches 11 bases. This CDR3 is built from 15 residues. Trimming took 4 bases from V and 5 from J; bases not matched to a gene: 10. The germline V gene encodes CDR1 SQVTM and CDR2 ANQGSEA. CDR3 DNA: TGCAGCGTTGGTTTCAGTGGGACAGGGGGACACGAGCAGTACTTC. Residues: CSVGFSGTGGHEQYF.

The gene calls are TRBV7-3 and TRBJ2-7; the D gene is possibly TRBD2 (5 bases). Germline-derived CDR1 and CDR2 are SGHTA and FQGTGA. The CDR3 length is 19 residues. With 5 bases removed from V and 0 bases from J, the gap between germline ends came to 26 bases. In DNA form, the CDR3 reads TGTGCCAGCAGCGCTCTTCCCCCGGGAACACCATCTAGCTCCTACGAGCAGTACTTC. Translation: CASSALPPGTPSSSYEQYF.

This chain links TRBV11-2 with TRBJ2-7; tentatively, D is TRBD1 (5 bases). V shed 3 bases and J shed 12 bases, with 24 bases lying between them. Germline V gene data show CDR1 as SGHAT and CDR2 as FQNNGV. This CDR3 region has 15 residues. The CDR3 sequence: CASSFMNVQGTAPYF. CDR3 bases: TGTGCCAGCAGCTTCATGAACGTCCAGGGCACGGCTCCGTACTTC. Full variable domain (rest looked up from reference TRBV11-2 and TRBJ2-7): EAGVAQSPRYKIIEKRQSVAFWCNPISGHATLYWYQQILGQGPKLLIQFQNNGVVDDSQLPKDRFSAERLKGVDSTLKIQPAKLEDSAVYLCASSFMNVQGTAPYFGPGTRLTVT.

In DNA form, the CDR3 reads TGTGCCAGCAGTTCCGGGACAGGGCTTCACGGTCGATCACCCTATGGCTACACCTTC. Encoded protein: CASSSGTGLHGRSPYGYTF. The J gene is TRBJ1-2, the V gene TRBV9; TRBD1 aligns across 9 bases. The CDR3 loop spans 19 amino acids. Germline V gene sequence: CDR1 SGDLS, CDR2 YYNGEE. Unmatched junction bases numbered 21, after V lost 5 bases and J lost 4 bases.

This clone was seen a handful of times. Relative to the germline gene, one junction end is altered; a read error may explain this. The CDR3 reads CASRRTGLGYTF. CDR3 in DNA: TGTGCTAGCAGAAGGACAGGGCTGGGCTACACCTTC. The chain links TRBV7-7 to TRBJ1-2; 8 positions match TRBD1. Germline V CDR1 and CDR2: SSHAT, FNYEAQ (reference sequence). This CDR3 is built from 12 residues.

V gene TRBV15 combines with J gene TRBJ2-6, with a tentative D call TRBD1 (5 bases). Per the germline V gene, CDR1 is LNHNV and CDR2 is YYDKDF (reference sequence). V lost 1 base, J lost 6 bases, and 13 bases lay in between. The CDR3 spans 16 residues. As DNA, the CDR3 is TGTGCCACCAGCAGAGCCAAAGACAGTTCGGCCAACGTCCTGACTTTC. The encoded protein is CATSRAKDSSANVLTF.

This chain uses TRBV19 with TRBJ2-1, with 7 bases lining up with TRBD1. Germline V CDR1 and CDR2: LNHDA, SQIVND (reference sequence). The CDR3 runs 14 residues. The J segment lost 5 bases and the V segment lost 10 bases, leaving 11 bases of the junction unmatched. CDR3 DNA sequence: TGTGCCACCGTAAAGGGGGCATTAAACAATGAGCAGTTCTTC. It encodes CATVKGALNNEQFF.

Comment on this clone: A much larger clonotype is one base distant, so this may be a read error. Other DNA sequences within the sample encode an identical CDR3. The genes are TRBV11-2 and TRBJ2-2; 11 bases line up with TRBD2. Germline V CDR1 and CDR2: SGHAT, FQNNGV. The V and J ends lost 1 base and 5 bases, in that order; junction bases with no gene match: 0. This CDR3 region has 15 residues. DNA for the CDR3: TGTGCCAGCAGCTTAGGACTAGCGGGGACCGGGGAGCTGTTTTTT. Its protein is CASSLGLAGTGELFF.

The chain uses TRBV29-1 and TRBJ2-5; D may be TRBD2 (7 bases). Trimming removed 8 bases at V and 5 bases at J, with 12 bases between. Germline V CDR1 and CDR2: SQVTM, ANQGSEA. This CDR3 region has 11 residues. CDR3 sequence reads: CSSRGAETQYF. The CDR3 DNA follows: TGCAGCAGCCGGGGGGCGGAGACCCAGTACTTC.

The chain is built from TRBV6-5 and TRBJ2-4; D is perhaps TRBD2 (6 bases). With 2 bases removed from V and 0 bases from J, the gap between germline ends came to 11 bases. This CDR3 has 16 amino acids. Germline V gene data show CDR1 as MNHEY and CDR2 as SVGAGI. As DNA, the CDR3 is TGTGCCAGCAGTTACGGACTATCTTCAGCCAAAAACATTCAGTACTTC. Amino acids: CASSYGLSSAKNIQYF.

The J gene is TRBJ2-2, the V gene TRBV2; D possibly corresponds to TRBD2 (5 bases). CDR1 and CDR2 (germline): SNHLY, FYNNEI. The V gene lost 4 bases and the J gene lost 1 base, with 25 bases spanning the gap. The CDR3 covers 20 residues. The CDR3 sequence is CASSVPPGVTLTRNTGELFF. CDR3 DNA sequence: TGTGCCAGCAGTGTCCCCCCCGGGGTCACCCTAACGAGGAACACCGGGGAGCTGTTTTTT.

The CDR3 here is CASRAGDTIYF. The CDR3 DNA reads TGTGCCAGCAGGGCGGGGGACACCATATATTTT. The V gene is TRBV25-1, the J gene TRBJ1-3, with D tentatively TRBD1 (5 bases). CDR1 MGHDK and CDR2 SYGVNS come from the germline V gene. V gave up 6 bases and J gave up 8 bases, with 8 bases separating them. The length of the CDR3 is 11 residues.

The chain combines TRBV5-4 with TRBJ1-4; D remains ambiguous. Deletions cut 1 base from V and 1 base from J, with 5 bases between. The CDR3 has 14 residues. CDR1 is SGHNT and CDR2 is YYREEE in the germline V gene (reference sequence). CDR3 residues: CASSLSGTNEKLFF. The CDR3, as DNA: TGTGCCAGCAGCTTGTCGGGAACTAATGAAAAACTGTTTTTT. The full variable domain, with the rest looked up from reference TRBV5-4 and TRBJ1-4, is ETGVTQSPTHLIKTRGQQVTLRCSSQSGHNTVSWYQQALGQGPQFIFQYYREEENGRGNFPPRFSGLQFPNYSSELNVNALELDDSALYLCASSLSGTNEKLFFGSGTQLSVL.

This chain connects TRBV2 to TRBJ2-7; TRBD1 matches at 9 bases. After removal of 6 bases from V and 11 bases from J, the junction contained 8 bases not matched to a gene. From germline, CDR1 is SNHLY and CDR2 FYNNEI. The CDR3 totals 12 residues. The CDR3 is CASSTPGQGKYF. In DNA form, the CDR3 reads TGTGCCAGCAGCACGCCGGGACAGGGAAAGTACTTC.

This sequence joins TRBV5-1 and TRBJ2-3; 7 bases are shared with TRBD2. The CDR3 loop spans 15 amino acids. The V segment lost 2 bases and the J segment 6 bases; nucleotides outside the gene matches: 9. Per germline, CDR1 SGHRS and CDR2 YFSETQ. The CDR3 DNA sequence: TGCGCCAGCAGCTTACTAGCGAGAAGGTCCGATACGCAGTATTTT. Translated: CASSLLARRSDTQYF.

V and J are TRBV5-1 and TRBJ2-1; 11 bases match TRBD2. This CDR3 comprises 19 residues. Germline CDR1 is SGHRS and CDR2 is YFSETQ. The V segment lost 0 bases and the J segment 0 bases; nucleotides outside the gene matches: 8. This chain's CDR3 is CASSLAATSGAYSYNEQFF. CDR3 nucleotide sequence: TGCGCCAGCAGCTTGGCGGCGACTAGCGGGGCTTACTCCTACAATGAGCAGTTCTTC.

J is TRBJ2-7 and V is TRBV11-2; D is possibly TRBD1 (5 bases). V dropped 2 bases and J dropped 2 bases, with 13 bases sitting between them. The germline gives CDR1 SGHAT, CDR2 FQNNGV. The CDR3 runs 15 residues. The DNA for the CDR3 is TGTGCCAGCAGCTTATGGGGCTCTGGGGCCTACGAGCAGTACTTC. This sequence encodes CASSLWGSGAYEQYF.

The chain uses TRBV28 and TRBJ2-3, with TRBD2 matching over 11 bases. Germline CDR1 MDHEN, CDR2 SYDVKM. The CDR3 totals 15 residues. With 5 bases clipped from V and 4 bases from J, the junction kept 5 bases outside the gene matches. The CDR3 spells CASSLAGGPPDTQYF. CDR3 nucleotides: TGTGCCAGCAGTCTAGCGGGAGGACCCCCAGATACGCAGTATTTT.

The V call is TRBV19, the J call TRBJ1-2; D not resolved. The CDR3 is made up of 14 amino acids. Germline values: CDR1 LNHDA, CDR2 SQIVND (reference sequence). Trimming removed 5 bases from V and 4 bases from J, with 14 bases in between. CDR3 residues: CASSSPLRGYGYTF. The DNA for the CDR3 is TGTGCCAGTAGTTCACCCCTCCGCGGCTATGGCTACACCTTC.

This rearrangement joins TRBV7-3 to TRBJ2-2; TRBD2 matches 8 bases. Germline-derived CDR1 and CDR2 are SGHTA and FQGTGA. The CDR3 spans 13 residues. J was trimmed by 7 bases and V by 6 bases; bases with no gene match: 4. CDR3 sequence (DNA): TGTGCCAGCAGGTTTAGCGGGAACGGGGAGCTGTTTTTT. Protein product: CASRFSGNGELFF.

The chain carries TRBV19 and TRBJ1-1, with D perhaps matching TRBD1 (5 bases). The CDR3 length is 12 residues. V shed 3 bases and J shed 5 bases, with 7 bases lying between them. Germline V gene sequence: CDR1 LNHDA, CDR2 SQIVND (reference sequence). The CDR3 DNA is TGTGCCAGTAGTATCCAGGGTACTGAAGCTTTCTTT. Translation: CASSIQGTEAFF.

The chain uses TRBV7-8 and TRBJ2-5; 8 bases are a match to TRBD1. Germline V gives CDR1 SGHVS, CDR2 FQNEAQ. Trimming cost V 4 bases and J 2 bases; bases outside gene matches: 3. The CDR3 is made up of 14 amino acids. CDR3 residues: CASSSGDRQETQYF. CDR3 nucleotides: TGTGCCAGCAGCTCTGGGGACAGGCAAGAGACCCAGTACTTC.

The J gene is TRBJ2-2, the V gene TRBV11-2; no definite D call. Germline V gene lookup returns CDR1 SGHAT and CDR2 FQNNGV. CDR3 length: 14 residues. The ends were cut back, 7 bases at V and 2 bases at J, with 11 bases in the middle. CDR3 sequence: CASTRNPNTGELFF. As DNA, the CDR3 is TGTGCCAGCACCAGGAACCCAAACACCGGGGAGCTGTTTTTT. The variable domain in full, completed from reference TRBV11-2 and TRBJ2-2, reads EAGVAQSPRYKIIEKRQSVAFWCNPISGHATLYWYQQILGQGPKLLIQFQNNGVVDDSQLPKDRFSAERLKGVDSTLKIQPAKLEDSAVYLCASTRNPNTGELFFGEGSRLTVL.

This clone was observed a few times. This chain connects TRBV9 to TRBJ2-7; 7 bases agree with TRBD1. CDR3 length: 14 amino acids. The trim removed 0 bases at V and 5 bases at J, leaving 5 bases unmatched. CDR1 and CDR2 (germline): SGDLS, YYNGEE. CDR3 loop: CASSVEGAQNEQYF. The CDR3, as DNA: TGTGCCAGCAGCGTAGAGGGGGCGCAAAACGAGCAGTACTTC.

J is TRBJ2-1 and V is TRBV18, with 8 bases identical to TRBD1. V trimming: 6 bases; J trimming: 5 bases; junction bases outside the gene matches: 6. The germline gives CDR1 KGHSH, CDR2 LQKENI. The CDR3 length is 14 residues. The CDR3 region has the DNA TGTGCCAGCTCCCCGGGACAGGAGGACAATGAGCAGTTCTTC. Translating gives CASSPGQEDNEQFF.

The V call is TRBV2, the J call TRBJ2-5; TRBD1 matches 8 bases. In germline, CDR1 is SNHLY, CDR2 FYNNEI. CDR3 size: 12 residues. The J segment lost 5 bases and the V segment lost 5 bases, leaving 1 base of the junction unmatched. CDR3 protein: CASSRDRETQYF. DNA for the CDR3: TGTGCCAGCAGTCGGGACAGGGAGACCCAGTACTTC. Together with reference TRBV2 and TRBJ2-5, the CDR3 gives the full variable domain: EPEVTQTPSHQVTQMGQEVILRCVPISNHLYFYWYRQILGQKVEFLVSFYNNEISEKSEIFDDQFSVERPDGSNFTLKIRSTKLEDSAMYFCASSRDRETQYFGPGTRLLVL.

The gene calls are TRBV28 and TRBJ1-5; 8 nucleotides align to TRBD1. V lost 3 bases and J lost 2; bases outside the gene matches: 6. CDR3 size: 16 residues. Germline CDR1 MDHEN, CDR2 SYDVKM. The CDR3 DNA reads TGTGCCAGCAGTTTCACGGTACAGGGGGGCAATCAGCCCCAGCATTTT. Protein product: CASSFTVQGGNQPQHF.

V and J are TRBV28 and TRBJ2-3, with 8 positions matching TRBD2. V dropped 9 bases and J dropped 2; count of bases not matched to a gene: 19. From germline, CDR1 is MDHEN and CDR2 SYDVKM. This CDR3 is built from 18 residues. The CDR3 DNA sequence: TGTGCCAGTCTTACCTTTGGGCCGACTAGCGAGCACACAGATACGCAGTATTTT. It codes for CASLTFGPTSEHTDTQYF.

The rearrangement links TRBV30 to TRBJ1-5; 8 nucleotides line up with TRBD1. CDR1 GTSNPN and CDR2 SVGIG come from the germline V gene (reference sequence). With V trimmed by 1 base and J by 4 bases, 6 bases remained unmatched. CDR3 length: 15 amino acids. CDR3 sequence (DNA): TGTGCCTGGAGTGGGGGGACAGGAGGGAATCAGCCCCAGCATTTT. Amino acids: CAWSGGTGGNQPQHF.

This clone has only one observation. This chain links TRBV5-4 with TRBJ2-1; weak D call: TRBD2 (5 bases). This CDR3 has 15 amino acids. Germline V lookup: CDR1 SGHNT, CDR2 YYREEE (reference sequence). V lost 0 bases to trimming and J lost 0 bases, with 7 bases between them. The CDR3 DNA sequence: TGTGCCAGCAGCTTGGGGGGAGCCTCCTACAATGAGCAGTTCTTC. Protein product: CASSLGGASYNEQFF.

The chain combines TRBV27 with TRBJ1-2, with unresolved D. V shed 2 bases and J shed 3 bases, with 10 bases lying between them. Per the germline V gene, CDR1 is MNHEY and CDR2 is SMNVEV (reference sequence). This CDR3 has 14 amino acids. CDR3 in amino acids: CASSLNPRDYGYTF. CDR3 bases: TGTGCCAGCAGTTTAAACCCTCGGGACTATGGCTACACCTTC.

The chain recombines TRBV5-1 with TRBJ2-7, with D possibly TRBD1 on 5 matching bases. The germline CDR1 and CDR2 sequences are SGHRS and YFSETQ. CDR3 length: 14 amino acids. Trimming removed 4 bases at V and 7 bases at J, with 18 bases between. The CDR3 reads CASSPVAGFGEQYF. CDR3 DNA: TGCGCCAGCAGCCCGGTCGCAGGGTTTGGGGAGCAGTACTTC. Variable domain in full (rest from reference TRBV5-1 and TRBJ2-7): KAGVTQTPRYLIKTRGQQVTLSCSPISGHRSVSWYQQTPGQGLQFLFEYFSETQRNKGNFPGRFSGRQFSNSRSEMNVSTLELGDSALYLCASSPVAGFGEQYFGPGTRLTVT.